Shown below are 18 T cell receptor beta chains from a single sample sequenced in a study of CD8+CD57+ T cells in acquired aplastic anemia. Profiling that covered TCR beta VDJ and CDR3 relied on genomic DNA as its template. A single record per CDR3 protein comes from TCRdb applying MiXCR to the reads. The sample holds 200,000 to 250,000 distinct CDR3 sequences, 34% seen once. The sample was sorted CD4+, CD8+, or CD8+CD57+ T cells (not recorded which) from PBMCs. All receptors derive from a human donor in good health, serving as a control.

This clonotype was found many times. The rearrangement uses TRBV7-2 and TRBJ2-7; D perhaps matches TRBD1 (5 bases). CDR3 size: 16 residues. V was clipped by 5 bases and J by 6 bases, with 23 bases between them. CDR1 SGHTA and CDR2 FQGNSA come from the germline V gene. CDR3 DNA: TGTGCCAGCAGCCCTTACTTGACAGATAAGTCCGGCGAGCAGTACTTC. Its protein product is CASSPYLTDKSGEQYF.

The CDR3 protein is CATSDFAGGLETQYF. CDR3 DNA: TGTGCCACCAGTGATTTTGCGGGAGGACTTGAGACCCAGTACTTC. The chain employs TRBV24-1 and TRBJ2-5; TRBD2 matches 8 bases. The CDR3 is made up of 15 amino acids. Trimming cost V 1 base and J 5 bases; bases outside gene matches: 5. The V gene's germline CDR1 is KGHDR and CDR2 SFDVKD.

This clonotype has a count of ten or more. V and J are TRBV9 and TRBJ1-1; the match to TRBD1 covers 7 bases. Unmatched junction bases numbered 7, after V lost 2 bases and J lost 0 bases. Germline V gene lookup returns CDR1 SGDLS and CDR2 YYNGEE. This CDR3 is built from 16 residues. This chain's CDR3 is CASSVGPGQMNTEAFF. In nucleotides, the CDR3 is TGTGCCAGCAGCGTCGGTCCGGGACAGATGAACACTGAAGCTTTCTTT.

The DNA of the CDR3 is TGTGCCAGCTCACTCGGTCCCGGCACTGGAAACACCATATATTTT. Translation gives CASSLGPGTGNTIYF. The rearrangement uses TRBV18 and TRBJ1-3, with D unclear. Germline values: CDR1 KGHSH, CDR2 LQKENI. The CDR3 extends over 15 amino acids. The V end lost 4 bases, the J end lost 2 bases, and 12 bases lay between the germline ends.

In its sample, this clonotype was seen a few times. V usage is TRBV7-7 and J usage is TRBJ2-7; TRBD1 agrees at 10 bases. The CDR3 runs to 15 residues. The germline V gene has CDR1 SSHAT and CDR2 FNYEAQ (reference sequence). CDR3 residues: CASSRQTGGECEQYV. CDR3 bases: TGTGCTAGCAGCCGTCAGACAGGGGGCGAATGTGAGCAGTACGTC.

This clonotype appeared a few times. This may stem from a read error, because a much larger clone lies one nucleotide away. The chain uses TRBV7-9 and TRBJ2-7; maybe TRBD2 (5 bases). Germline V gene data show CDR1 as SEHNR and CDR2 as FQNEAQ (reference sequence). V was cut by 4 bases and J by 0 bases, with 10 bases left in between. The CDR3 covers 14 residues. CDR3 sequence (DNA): TGTGCCAGCAGCTGCAAGCGGAGCTCCTACGAGCAGTACTTC. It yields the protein CASSCKRSSYEQYF.

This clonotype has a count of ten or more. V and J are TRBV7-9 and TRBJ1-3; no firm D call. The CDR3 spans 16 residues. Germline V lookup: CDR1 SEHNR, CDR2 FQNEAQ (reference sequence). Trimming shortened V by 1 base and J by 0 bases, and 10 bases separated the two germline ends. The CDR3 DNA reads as TGTGCCAGCAGCTTAGGGTCACGGGCCTCTGGAAACACCATATATTTT. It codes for CASSLGSRASGNTIYF.

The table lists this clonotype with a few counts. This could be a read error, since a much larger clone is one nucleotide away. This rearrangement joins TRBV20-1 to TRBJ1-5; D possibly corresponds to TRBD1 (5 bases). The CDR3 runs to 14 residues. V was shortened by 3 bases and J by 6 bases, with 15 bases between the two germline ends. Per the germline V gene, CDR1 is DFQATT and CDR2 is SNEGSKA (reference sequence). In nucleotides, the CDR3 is TGCAGTGCTAGTCGGCAGGGAGGTGGTCAGCCCCAGCATTTT. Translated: CSASRQGGGQPQHF.

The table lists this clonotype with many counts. The CDR3: CASSLSDREQFF. The CDR3 coding sequence is TGTGCCAGCAGCTTATCCGACAGGGAGCAGTTCTTC. The chain employs TRBV7-2 and TRBJ2-1; tentatively, D is TRBD1 (6 bases). Trimming left V 2 bases short and J 10 bases short, with 9 bases between. CDR1 SGHTA and CDR2 FQGNSA come from the germline V gene. This CDR3 comprises 12 residues.

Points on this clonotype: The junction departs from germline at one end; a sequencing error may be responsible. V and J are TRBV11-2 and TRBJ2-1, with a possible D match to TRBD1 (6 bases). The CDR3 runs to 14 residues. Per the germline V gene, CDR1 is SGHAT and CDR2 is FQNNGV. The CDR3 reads CASSLQGLINVQFF. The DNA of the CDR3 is TGTGCCAGCAGCTTACAGGGGTTAATCAATGTGCAGTTCTTC.

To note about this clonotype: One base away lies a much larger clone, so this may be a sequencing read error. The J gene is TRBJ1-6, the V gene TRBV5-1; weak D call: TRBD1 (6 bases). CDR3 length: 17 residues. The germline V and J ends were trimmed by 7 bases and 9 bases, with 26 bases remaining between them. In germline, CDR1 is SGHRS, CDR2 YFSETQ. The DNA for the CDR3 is TGCGCCAGCCGCCTACGCGGGACACCAGAACCGAGTTCACCCCTCCACTTT. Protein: CASRLRGTPEPSSPLHF.

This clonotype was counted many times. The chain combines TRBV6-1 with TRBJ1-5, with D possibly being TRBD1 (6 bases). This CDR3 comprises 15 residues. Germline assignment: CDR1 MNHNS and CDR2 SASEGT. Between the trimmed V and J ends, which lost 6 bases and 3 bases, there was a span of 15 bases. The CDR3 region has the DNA TGTGCCAGCAGGCCGGGACATTGGTCCAATCAGCCCCAGCATTTT. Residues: CASRPGHWSNQPQHF.

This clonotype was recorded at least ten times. The DNA for the CDR3 is TGTGCCATCAGTGCAAGACAGGGGGATTCCACTGAAGCTTTCTTT. This sequence encodes CAISARQGDSTEAFF. The chain couples TRBV10-3 to TRBJ1-1, with 9 bases identical to TRBD1. Germline trimming cut 4 bases from V and 4 bases from J; bases unmatched to any gene: 7. The CDR3 is made up of 15 amino acids. Germline V lookup: CDR1 ENHRY, CDR2 SYGVKD.

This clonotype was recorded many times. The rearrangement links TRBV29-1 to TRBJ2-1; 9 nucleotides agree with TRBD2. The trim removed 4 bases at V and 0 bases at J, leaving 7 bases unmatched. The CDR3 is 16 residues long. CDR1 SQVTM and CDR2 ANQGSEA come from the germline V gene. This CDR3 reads CSVGFGLAISYNEQFF. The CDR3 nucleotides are TGCAGCGTTGGGTTTGGACTAGCGATCTCCTACAATGAGCAGTTCTTC.

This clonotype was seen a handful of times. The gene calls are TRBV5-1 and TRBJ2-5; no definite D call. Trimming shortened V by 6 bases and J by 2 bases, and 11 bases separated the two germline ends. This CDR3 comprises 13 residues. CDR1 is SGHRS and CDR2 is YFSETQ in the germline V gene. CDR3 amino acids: CASKVETQETQYF. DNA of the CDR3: TGCGCCAGCAAAGTCGAAACTCAAGAGACCCAGTACTTC.

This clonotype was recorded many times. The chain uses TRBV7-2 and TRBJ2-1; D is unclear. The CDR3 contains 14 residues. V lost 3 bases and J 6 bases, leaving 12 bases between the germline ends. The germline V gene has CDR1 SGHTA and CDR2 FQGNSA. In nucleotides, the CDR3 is TGTGCCAGCAGCTTCGACCGTTCCATCAATGAGCAGTTCTTC. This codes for CASSFDRSINEQFF.

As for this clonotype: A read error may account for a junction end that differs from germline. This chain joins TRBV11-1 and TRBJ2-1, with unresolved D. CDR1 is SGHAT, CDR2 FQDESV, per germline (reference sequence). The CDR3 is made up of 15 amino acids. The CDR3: CVSRPRAPLYNEQFF. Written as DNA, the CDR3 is TGTGTCAGCAGACCCAGAGCCCCCCTTTACAATGAGCAGTTCTTC.

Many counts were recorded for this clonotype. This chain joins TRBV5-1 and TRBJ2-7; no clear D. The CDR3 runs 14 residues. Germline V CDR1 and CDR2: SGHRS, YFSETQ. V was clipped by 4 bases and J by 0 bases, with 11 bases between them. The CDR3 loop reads CASSLTVGSYEQYF. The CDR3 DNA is TGCGCCAGCAGCCTAACTGTTGGCTCCTACGAGCAGTACTTC.